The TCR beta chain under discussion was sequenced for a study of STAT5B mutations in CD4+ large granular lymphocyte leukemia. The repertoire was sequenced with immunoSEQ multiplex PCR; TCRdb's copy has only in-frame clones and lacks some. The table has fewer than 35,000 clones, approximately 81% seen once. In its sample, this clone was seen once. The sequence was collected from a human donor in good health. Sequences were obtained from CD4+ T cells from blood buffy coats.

The CDR3 is CASSSLAGVYEQYF. The CDR3 region has the DNA TGTGCCAGCAGCTCTCTAGCGGGAGTATACGAGCAGTACTTC. This rearrangement joins TRBV11-2 to TRBJ2-5, with TRBD2 identical over 10 bases. TRBJ2-7 matches the DNA end more closely, so the J call is doubtful. CDR1 is SGHAT and CDR2 is FQNNGV in the germline V gene. The CDR3 runs to 14 residues.